One sample yielded the 26 T cell receptor beta chains listed below, sequenced in a study of blood T cell repertoires in COVID-19. Profiled with immunoSEQ multiplex PCR; TCRdb holds only in-frame clones, not every one. The sample has about 240,000 clones, over 80% seen once. The specimen was peripheral blood. These receptors all come from a man in his thirties or forties who had recovered from COVID-19.

The sample holds one count of this clone. The rearrangement uses TRBV18 and TRBJ1-3; 8 bases line up with TRBD1. V gave up 2 bases and J gave up 1 base; unmatched junction bases: 4. In germline, CDR1 is KGHSH, CDR2 LQKENI. This CDR3 spans 16 amino acids. The DNA for the CDR3 is TGTGCCAGCTCACCAGGGACAGGAGATTCTGGAAACACCATATATTTT. Encoded protein: CASSPGTGDSGNTIYF.

The chain employs TRBV18 and TRBJ1-2; 7 positions match TRBD1. There are 14 residues in the CDR3. CDR1 and CDR2 (germline): KGHSH, LQKENI. The J segment lost 2 bases and the V segment lost 2 bases, leaving 2 bases of the junction unmatched. The CDR3: CASSPDRVNYGYTF. The DNA of the CDR3 is TGTGCCAGCTCACCAGACAGGGTCAACTATGGCTACACCTTC. Variable domain in full (rest from reference TRBV18 and TRBJ1-2): NAGVMQNPRHLVRRRGQEARLRCSPMKGHSHVYWYRQLPEEGLKFMVYLQKENIIDESGMPKERFSAEFPKEGPSILRIQQVVRGDSAAYFCASSPDRVNYGYTFGSGTRLTVV.

The genes are TRBV19 and TRBJ1-5; unclear D gene. The CDR3 runs to 15 residues. Per the germline V gene, CDR1 is LNHDA and CDR2 is SQIVND (reference sequence). V lost 10 bases and J 3 bases, leaving 19 bases between the germline ends. CDR3 sequence (DNA): TGTGCCACACAATTGAACTGGGGAGCCAATCAGCCCCAGCATTTT. It translates to CATQLNWGANQPQHF.

The chain is built from TRBV7-9 and TRBJ2-4; TRBD1 matches 11 bases. The germline V gene encodes CDR1 SEHNR and CDR2 FQNEAQ (reference sequence). V lost 3 bases to trimming and J lost 1 base; unmatched junction nucleotides: 11. The CDR3 length is 19 residues. CDR3 amino acids: CASSFLGTGGPGAKNIQYF. The CDR3 bases are TGTGCCAGCAGCTTCCTTGGGACAGGGGGTCCTGGGGCCAAAAACATTCAGTACTTC.

The chain uses TRBV3-1 (or the pseudogene TRBV3-2) and TRBJ1-2; D is unclear. Germline CDR1 reads LGHDT; CDR2 reads YNNKEL (reference sequence). CDR3 length equals 14 residues. V gave up 1 base and J gave up 6 bases, with 12 bases separating them. Written as DNA, the CDR3 is TGTGCCAGCAGCCAAGCGAGGGAGGGTCATGGCTACACCTTC. It specifies CASSQAREGHGYTF.

The rearrangement joins TRBV19 to TRBJ2-1; D is possibly TRBD1 (5 bases). Trimming stripped 7 bases from V and 0 bases from J, with 13 bases between. The CDR3 is 15 residues long. In germline, CDR1 is LNHDA, CDR2 SQIVND (reference sequence). The CDR3 loop reads CASKETGASYNEQFF. CDR3 DNA: TGTGCCAGTAAAGAAACAGGAGCCTCCTACAATGAGCAGTTCTTC.

This chain joins TRBV5-1 and TRBJ1-3, with 12 positions matching TRBD1. The CDR3 has 14 amino acids. J lost 6 bases, V lost 5 bases, and 3 bases had no gene match. Germline V gene lookup returns CDR1 SGHRS and CDR2 YFSETQ. The CDR3 DNA reads TGCGCCAGCAGTCCGGGACAGGGGGCAAACACCATATATTTT. Residues: CASSPGQGANTIYF.

This chain uses TRBV21-1 with TRBJ2-7; the table calls TRBD1, which could not be checked here. TRBV21-1 is annotated as a pseudogene. This CDR3 has 17 residues. CDR3 in DNA: TGTGCCAGCAGCAAAGGTGCCAGACAGGGGGCCTCCTACGAGCAGTACTTC. Amino acids: CASSKGARQGASYEQYF.

V is TRBV6-5 and J is TRBJ2-3; TRBD2 matches at 10 bases. The CDR3 runs 15 residues. The V gene's germline CDR1 is MNHEY and CDR2 SVGAGI. The J segment lost 2 bases and the V segment lost 7 bases, leaving 6 bases of the junction unmatched. The CDR3 is CASNLAGGNTDTQYF. The CDR3 nucleotides are TGTGCCAGCAATTTAGCGGGGGGCAACACAGATACGCAGTATTTT.

This chain links TRBV9 with TRBJ1-2; TRBD1 agrees at 12 bases. With V trimmed by 4 bases and J by 7 bases, 8 bases remained unmatched. In germline, CDR1 is SGDLS, CDR2 YYNGEE. The CDR3 is made up of 15 amino acids. CDR3 sequence: CASSTPGQGARGYTF. In DNA form, the CDR3 reads TGTGCCAGCAGCACACCGGGACAGGGGGCGCGTGGCTACACCTTC. The full variable domain, in which reference TRBV9 and TRBJ1-2 provide the parts outside the CDR3, is DSGVTQTPKHLITATGQRVTLRCSPRSGDLSVYWYQQSLDQGLQFLIQYYNGEERAKGNILERFSAQQFPDLHSELNLSSLELGDSALYFCASSTPGQGARGYTFGSGTRLTVV.

The chain links TRBV6-2 or TRBV6-3 to TRBJ1-1, with D hard to call. The CDR3 length is 15 residues. Trimming took 0 bases from V and 0 from J, leaving 8 bases between them. The V gene's germline CDR1 is MNHEY and CDR2 SVGEGT. CDR3 DNA: TGTGCCAGCAGTTACTCCGGTTCCATGAACACTGAAGCTTTCTTT. Residues: CASSYSGSMNTEAFF.

V is TRBV3-1 (or the pseudogene TRBV3-2) and J is TRBJ1-2; 8 positions match TRBD1. Germline V gene data show CDR1 as LGHDT and CDR2 as YNNKEL (reference sequence). V shed 4 bases, J shed 7 bases, and the junction held 14 bases outside the gene matches. This CDR3 has 16 amino acids. CDR3 sequence: CASSPISTGTGVGYTF. The CDR3 DNA reads TGTGCCAGCAGCCCTATCTCAACCGGGACAGGCGTTGGCTACACCTTC.

The chain links TRBV6-1 to TRBJ1-6; possibly TRBD1 for D (5 bases). The CDR3 sequence is 13 residues long. Germline V gene sequence: CDR1 MNHNS, CDR2 SASEGT. V lost 2 bases and J 8 bases, leaving 7 bases between the germline ends. The CDR3 DNA follows: TGTGCCAGCAGTGAACGACAGCATTCACCCCTCCACTTT. Translated: CASSERQHSPLHF.

The table lists this clone with a few counts. The chain carries TRBV5-4 and TRBJ2-6, with D perhaps matching TRBD1 (5 bases). Trimming stripped 2 bases from V and 1 base from J, with 19 bases between. The CDR3 covers 19 residues. Germline V gene lookup returns CDR1 SGHNT and CDR2 YYREEE (reference sequence). The CDR3 DNA is TGTGCCAGCAGCTTAAGCCCCAGGGTATTAAATTCTGGGGCCAACGTCCTGACTTTC. Amino acids: CASSLSPRVLNSGANVLTF.

This clone occurred a few times. V and J are TRBV18 and TRBJ1-1; 8 positions match TRBD1. The V segment lost 10 bases and the J segment 0 bases; nucleotides outside the gene matches: 7. The CDR3 is made up of 14 amino acids. Germline assignment: CDR1 KGHSH and CDR2 LQKENI. The DNA for the CDR3 is TGTGCCACCTACGGGACAGGCCTGAACACTGAAGCTTTCTTT. Its translation is CATYGTGLNTEAFF.

The rearrangement joins TRBV5-4 to TRBJ1-2; maybe TRBD1 (6 bases). The germline V gene encodes CDR1 SGHNT and CDR2 YYREEE (reference sequence). The CDR3 contains 15 residues. The V end lost 0 bases, the J end lost 8 bases, and 17 bases lay between the germline ends. In nucleotides, the CDR3 is TGTGCCAGCAGCTTGGGCAGGGGCTGGGCTAACGGCTACACCTTC. Protein product: CASSLGRGWANGYTF.

The rearrangement joins TRBV6-5 to TRBJ1-3; D is unclear. The germline V gene encodes CDR1 MNHEY and CDR2 SVGAGI. V was shortened by 7 bases and J by 0 bases, with 13 bases between the two germline ends. The CDR3 is 15 amino acids. The CDR3, as DNA: TGTGCCAGCACCCAGCTGGGAGGCTCTGGAAACACCATATATTTT. This translates into CASTQLGGSGNTIYF.

CDR3 bases: TGCGCCAGCAGCTTGAACAGGGCGGCCAATGAGCAGTTCTTC. Its translation: CASSLNRAANEQFF. The chain links TRBV5-1 to TRBJ2-1; perhaps TRBD1 as D (6 bases). The CDR3 is made up of 14 amino acids. Between the trimmed V and J ends, which lost 1 base and 6 bases, there was a span of 11 bases. Germline V gene lookup returns CDR1 SGHRS and CDR2 YFSETQ.

This clone was seen a single time. V usage is TRBV3-1 (or the pseudogene TRBV3-2) and J usage is TRBJ2-7; D is uncertain. The germline gives CDR1 LGHDT, CDR2 YNNKEL (reference sequence). The CDR3 sequence is 14 residues long. Between the trimmed V and J ends, which lost 1 base and 3 bases, there was a span of 10 bases. The CDR3 coding sequence is TGTGCCAGCAGCCAAGGCCTCTCCTACTACGAGCAGTACTTC. Translation gives CASSQGLSYYEQYF.

The CDR3 bases are TGTGCCAGCAGAGGACAGGGTCTAGGATCACCCCTCCACTTT. This gives the protein CASRGQGLGSPLHF. This chain links TRBV6-5 with TRBJ1-6; 8 bases map to TRBD1. The CDR3 runs 14 residues. V lost 6 bases and J lost 10; bases outside the gene matches: 8. Germline V lookup: CDR1 MNHEY, CDR2 SVGAGI.

This chain connects TRBV2 to TRBJ1-6; D might be TRBD1 (6 bases). This CDR3 contains 15 residues. V was cut by 6 bases and J by 6 bases, with 15 bases left in between. Germline assignment: CDR1 SNHLY and CDR2 FYNNEI. CDR3 residues: CASSPNRVGNSPLHF. As DNA, the CDR3 is TGTGCCAGCAGCCCCAACAGGGTGGGTAATTCACCCCTCCACTTT.

V is TRBV11-3 and J is TRBJ2-2; D may be TRBD2 (7 bases). The germline V and J ends were trimmed by 5 bases and 4 bases, with 20 bases remaining between them. Per the germline V gene, CDR1 is SGHNT and CDR2 is YENEEA. This CDR3 contains 17 residues. For the CDR3, the DNA is TGTGCCAGCAGCCCACTTCGGGGGGACACCAGCACCGGGGAGCTGTTTTTT. This sequence encodes CASSPLRGDTSTGELFF.

The chain couples TRBV7-9 to TRBJ2-1, with 8 nucleotides matching TRBD2. V lost 4 bases, J lost 4 bases, and 6 bases stayed unmatched. Germline CDR1 is SEHNR and CDR2 is FQNEAQ (reference sequence). There are 15 residues in the CDR3. In DNA form, the CDR3 reads TGTGCCAGCAGCTCCGGGACTAGAGGTTACAATGAGCAGTTCTTC. Amino acid sequence: CASSSGTRGYNEQFF.

This clone was counted only a few times. The CDR3 reads CASLGGEETQYF. The CDR3 DNA sequence: TGTGCCAGCTTGGGAGGGGAAGAGACCCAGTACTTC. The chain recombines TRBV2 with TRBJ2-5; 7 bases agree with TRBD2. From germline, CDR1 is SNHLY and CDR2 FYNNEI. The junction had 3 bases not matched to a gene; V was cut back by 8 bases and J by 3 bases. The CDR3 extends over 12 amino acids.

The chain is built from TRBV2 and TRBJ2-5, with D possibly matching TRBD1 (6 bases). There are 16 residues in the CDR3. Germline V gene lookup returns CDR1 SNHLY and CDR2 FYNNEI. V was trimmed by 5 bases and J by 5 bases, leaving 21 bases between them. DNA of the CDR3: TGTGCCAGCAGTTCACAGGGTCCAGTTTCAGTTGAGACCCAGTACTTC. The encoded protein is CASSSQGPVSVETQYF.

J is TRBJ1-3 and V is TRBV19; D is possibly TRBD1 (5 bases). The CDR3 is 16 amino acids. The germline V and J ends were trimmed by 5 bases and 3 bases, with 17 bases remaining between them. The germline CDR1 and CDR2 sequences are LNHDA and SQIVND (reference sequence). The DNA for the CDR3 is TGTGCCAGTAGTCCCCGGGACTGGCGGGATGGAAACACCATATATTTT. Protein: CASSPRDWRDGNTIYF.